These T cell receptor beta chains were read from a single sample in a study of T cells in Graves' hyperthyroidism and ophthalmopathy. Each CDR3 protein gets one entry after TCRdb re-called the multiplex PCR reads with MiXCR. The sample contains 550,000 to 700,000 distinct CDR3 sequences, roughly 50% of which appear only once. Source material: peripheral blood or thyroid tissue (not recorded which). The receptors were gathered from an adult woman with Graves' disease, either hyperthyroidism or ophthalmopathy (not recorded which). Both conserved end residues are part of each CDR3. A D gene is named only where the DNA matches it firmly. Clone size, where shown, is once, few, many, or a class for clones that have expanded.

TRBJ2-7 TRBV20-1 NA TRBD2 TGCAGTGCTAGACCCGGGACCTTAAGTCCCGGGACTAGCGGGAGCCCCTACGAGCAGTACTTC CSARPGTLSPGTSGSPYEQYF
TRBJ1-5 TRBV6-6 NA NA TGTGCCAGCAGTTACGACCCAGGGAGCAATCAGCCCCAGCATTTT CASSYDPGSNQPQHF
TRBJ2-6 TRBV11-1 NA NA TGTGCCAGCAGCCTAGGGGGTGAGGGGGCCAACGTCCTGACTTTC CASSLGGEGANVLTF
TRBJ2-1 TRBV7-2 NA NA TGTGCCAGCAGCTTAGCTGGCAACAGGGCGAGCAGAGAGCAGTTCTTC CASSLAGNRASREQFF
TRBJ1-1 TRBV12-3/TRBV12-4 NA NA TGTGCCTGCAGAGGGGGAACTGAAGCTTTCTTT CACRGGTEAFF
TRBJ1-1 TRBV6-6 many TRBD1 TGTGCCAGCAGTTCGCGGGACAGGGGGAAGAACACTGAAGCTTTCTTT CASSSRDRGKNTEAFF
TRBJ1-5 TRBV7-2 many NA TGTGCCAGCAGCTTAGTCGACGGGCCGAATCAGCCCCAGCATTTT CASSLVDGPNQPQHF
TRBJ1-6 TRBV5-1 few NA TGCGCCAGCAGCTTGCTCTTTGGGGATTATAATTCACCCCTCCACTTT CASSLLFGDYNSPLHF
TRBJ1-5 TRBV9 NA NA TGTGCCAGCAGCGTCAGTGAGCTCAATCAGCCCCAGCATTTT CASSVSELNQPQHF
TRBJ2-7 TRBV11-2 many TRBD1 TGTGCCAGCACCTGGGACAGGGCGATTGGAGAGCAGTACTTC CASTWDRAIGEQYF
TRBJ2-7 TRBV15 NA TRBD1 TGTGCCACCAGCAGCCAGACAGGGTTAGGGGAGCAGTACTTC CATSSQTGLGEQYF
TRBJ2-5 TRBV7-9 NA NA TGTGCCAGCAGCCGCGACAGATCCCAGCCCCAGTACTTC CASSRDRSQPQYF
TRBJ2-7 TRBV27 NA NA TGTGCCAGCGGGGGACGGGACGGCTACGAGCAGTACTTC CASGGRDGYEQYF
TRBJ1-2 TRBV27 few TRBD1 TGTGCCAGCAGTTTATCCCTCCAGGGGGGGGGCTACACCTTC CASSLSLQGGGYTF
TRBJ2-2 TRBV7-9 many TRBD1 TGTGCCAGCAGCTTAGGGACAGGGGGCTTCGTCTTAGCCGGGGAGCTGTTTTTT CASSLGTGGFVLAGELFF
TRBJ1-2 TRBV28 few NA TGTGCCAGCAGTTTATCTCCGGCCTCTAACTATGGCTACACCTTC CASSLSPASNYGYTF